The next 14 T cell receptor beta chains were all read from a single sample in a study of T cell responses to AZD1222 COVID-19 vaccine. Only in-frame clones appear in the TCRdb table, and some are missing; sequencing was by immunoSEQ multiplex PCR. The table has roughly 200,000 clones, 80% to 90% seen once. Sequencing used peripheral blood, obtained on day 0 of AZD1222 vaccination. All receptors come from an adult in good health.

The J gene is TRBJ2-5, the V gene TRBV9; D is perhaps TRBD1 (5 bases). This CDR3 has 13 amino acids. The germline CDR1 and CDR2 sequences are SGDLS and YYNGEE. Trimming shortened V by 2 bases and J by 5 bases, and 10 bases separated the two germline ends. The CDR3 region is CASSVGHEETQYF. The CDR3 nucleotides are TGTGCCAGCAGCGTTGGACATGAGGAGACCCAGTACTTC.

V usage is TRBV9 and J usage is TRBJ2-3; 8 positions match TRBD1. The germline V gene has CDR1 SGDLS and CDR2 YYNGEE. The V segment lost 4 bases and the J segment 10 bases; nucleotides outside the gene matches: 20. The CDR3 totals 17 residues. CDR3 in DNA: TGTGCCAGCAGCCCCCTGGTTACAGGGGGTCTCAGGGGTGCGCAGTATTTT. Protein sequence: CASSPLVTGGLRGAQYF.

This chain connects TRBV5-5 to TRBJ1-2; D gene ambiguous. Germline V CDR1 and CDR2: SGHKS, YYEKEE (reference sequence). The germline V and J ends were trimmed by 4 bases and 4 bases, with 8 bases remaining between them. CDR3 length: 12 amino acids. The CDR3 loop is CASSGEGYGYTF. DNA for the CDR3: TGTGCCAGCAGCGGGGAGGGCTATGGCTACACCTTC.

The rearrangement uses TRBV2 and TRBJ1-4; no clear D gene. The germline CDR1 and CDR2 sequences are SNHLY and FYNNEI. V was pared by 8 bases and J by 5 bases, with 18 bases between. The CDR3 loop spans 15 amino acids. The CDR3 DNA follows: TGTGCCAGCGAAAATGCGGTTTCGGGGAATGAAAAACTGTTTTTT. Translation gives CASENAVSGNEKLFF.

The chain's CDR3 is CASSVFVAGGPNTGELFF. The DNA for the CDR3 is TGTGCCAGCAGCGTATTCGTAGCGGGGGGCCCGAACACCGGGGAGCTGTTTTTT. The chain is built from TRBV9 and TRBJ2-2, with 10 positions matching TRBD2. The V segment lost 1 base and the J segment 0 bases; nucleotides outside the gene matches: 6. Germline loops: CDR1 SGDLS, CDR2 YYNGEE. This CDR3 is built from 18 residues.

This clone appeared a single time. This sequence joins TRBV7-8 and TRBJ2-7; D not resolved. This CDR3 region has 13 residues. V was trimmed by 5 bases and J by 6 bases, leaving 14 bases between them. Germline V gene lookup returns CDR1 SGHVS and CDR2 FQNEAQ. In DNA form, the CDR3 reads TGTGCCAGCAGCACCCTCGGGCCGAGCGAGCAGTACTTC. Protein: CASSTLGPSEQYF.

The rearrangement links TRBV3-1 (or the pseudogene TRBV3-2) to TRBJ2-3; 8 bases are a match to TRBD2. Germline V lookup: CDR1 LGHDT, CDR2 YNNKEL (reference sequence). V shed 4 bases and J 6 bases; nucleotides not matched to a gene: 15. This CDR3 is built from 17 residues. The CDR3 DNA follows: TGTGCCAGCAGCCCTTTGGGGCAGCGGGGGCGGGGGGATACGCAGTATTTT. This sequence encodes CASSPLGQRGRGDTQYF.

The chain uses TRBV25-1 and TRBJ1-2, with a possible D match to TRBD1 (6 bases). The CDR3 runs to 14 residues. V was cut by 1 base and J by 4 bases, with 10 bases left in between. Germline lookup yields CDR1 MGHDK and CDR2 SYGVNS. The DNA for the CDR3 is TGTGCCAGCAGTGAATCAGGGGCCTTCTATGGCTACACCTTC. Its protein product is CASSESGAFYGYTF.

The rearrangement joins TRBV29-1 to TRBJ1-3; the D is unclear. Trimming pared 5 bases from V and 4 bases from J, leaving 12 bases between. The CDR3 has 13 residues. The V gene's germline CDR1 is SQVTM and CDR2 ANQGSEA. CDR3 amino acids: CSVRPDSGNTIYF. Written as DNA, the CDR3 is TGCAGCGTTAGACCCGACTCGGGAAACACCATATATTTT.

The chain combines TRBV5-1 with TRBJ2-2; D not resolved. CDR3 length: 15 amino acids. CDR1 is SGHRS, CDR2 YFSETQ, per germline. The V and J ends lost 1 base and 4 bases respectively, with 11 bases between them. CDR3 protein: CASSLTVPLTGELFF. The DNA for the CDR3 is TGCGCCAGCAGCTTGACGGTACCCCTCACCGGGGAGCTGTTTTTT.

This chain links TRBV3-1 (or the pseudogene TRBV3-2) with TRBJ2-5; no reliable D call. V lost 2 bases, J lost 2 bases, and 3 bases lay in between. CDR1 is LGHDT, CDR2 YNNKEL, per germline (reference sequence). CDR3 length equals 12 residues. CDR3 protein: CASSQIQETQYF. The CDR3 nucleotides are TGTGCCAGCAGCCAAATTCAAGAGACCCAGTACTTC.

This clone was seen once. This chain joins TRBV11-2 and TRBJ2-2; the D gene is possibly TRBD1 (6 bases). V gave up 5 bases and J gave up 6 bases, with 10 bases separating them. CDR3 size: 13 residues. CDR1 is SGHAT and CDR2 is FQNNGV in the germline V gene. The CDR3 DNA reads TGTGCCAGCAGCCAACAGGGTCCCGGGGAGCTGTTTTTT. Encoded protein: CASSQQGPGELFF.

In the case of this clone: Other DNA sequences in the same sample also yield this CDR3. The chain links TRBV7-2 to TRBJ1-5; D is ambiguous. The CDR3 is 13 amino acids. Trimming removed 2 bases at V and 2 bases at J, with 4 bases between. The germline V gene encodes CDR1 SGHTA and CDR2 FQGNSA. The CDR3 reads CASSLRGNQPQHF. The CDR3 nucleotides read TGTGCCAGCAGCTTACGGGGCAATCAGCCCCAGCATTTT.

On this clone itself: One junction end disagrees with the germline gene, perhaps due to a read error. The chain carries TRBV2 and TRBJ2-7; perhaps TRBD2 as D (6 bases). Germline V gene data show CDR1 as SNHLY and CDR2 as FYNNEI. CDR3 length equals 10 residues. The CDR3 DNA reads TGTGCCAGCAGGAGCCGGGACTTGGACTTC. Encoded protein: CASRSRDLDF.